A selection of T cell receptor beta chains follows, all from one sample in a study of cytomegalovirus exposure and HLA in healthy donors. Only in-frame clones appear in the TCRdb table, and some are missing; sequencing was by immunoSEQ multiplex PCR. The profile shows under 200,000 clones, roughly 73% of them singletons. Sequencing was performed on PBMCs. All receptors derive from a woman younger than 45 in good health and CMV-seronegative. CDR3s leave out the opening cysteine and the closing phenylalanine or tryptophan. Fields, in order: V gene, J gene, CDR3 protein.

V gene: TRBV5-1
J gene: TRBJ2-7
CDR3 protein: ASKTFGDSYEQY

V gene: TRBV18
J gene: TRBJ1-4
CDR3 protein: ASSPRTGDATNEKLF

V gene: TRBV21-1
J gene: TRBJ2-7
CDR3 protein: ASSKDAGGFTYEQY

V gene: TRBV5-4
J gene: TRBJ1-1
CDR3 protein: ASSLVPGTPPEAF

V gene: TRBV7-9
J gene: TRBJ1-2
CDR3 protein: ASSSAGTGGLGDYGYT

V gene: TRBV5-1
J gene: TRBJ2-6
CDR3 protein: ASSLIGTGTSSGANVLT

V gene: TRBV19
J gene: TRBJ1-3
CDR3 protein: ASSMGSSSGNTIY

V gene: TRBV10-3
J gene: TRBJ2-1
CDR3 protein: AISELAGVRNEQF

V gene: TRBV2
J gene: TRBJ2-5
CDR3 protein: ASSEARTEQETQY

V gene: TRBV15
J gene: TRBJ2-2
CDR3 protein: ATSGRDISGTGELF

V gene: TRBV2
J gene: TRBJ2-2
CDR3 protein: ASRRTIANTGELF

V gene: TRBV19
J gene: TRBJ1-2
CDR3 protein: ASTEGVNYGYT

V gene: TRBV27
J gene: TRBJ2-6
CDR3 protein: ASSLSSGANVLT

V gene: TRBV14
J gene: TRBJ1-1
CDR3 protein: ASSPLGGIGTEAF

V gene: TRBV6-5
J gene: TRBJ1-1
CDR3 protein: ASGRTRNTEAF

V gene: TRBV29-1
J gene: TRBJ1-1
CDR3 protein: SAAAGQGTEAF

V gene: TRBV18
J gene: TRBJ1-1
CDR3 protein: ASSPTAGGKNTEAF

V gene: TRBV29-1
J gene: TRBJ2-5
CDR3 protein: SVEGSSDRTQY

V gene: TRBV6-1
J gene: TRBJ1-5
CDR3 protein: ASSEVEGTGNQPQH

V gene: TRBV5-4
J gene: TRBJ1-1
CDR3 protein: ASSLVDRLNTEAF

V gene: TRBV20-1
J gene: TRBJ2-7
CDR3 protein: SAGRLGEQY

V gene: TRBV7-8
J gene: TRBJ2-7
CDR3 protein: ASSSRGGNDYEQY

V gene: TRBV27
J gene: TRBJ1-2
CDR3 protein: ASSSRQQPRGYT

V gene: TRBV5-4
J gene: TRBJ2-5
CDR3 protein: ASSFRSTGETQY

V gene: TRBV6-6
J gene: TRBJ1-1
CDR3 protein: ASSYGTGSMNTEAF

V gene: TRBV4-3
J gene: TRBJ2-7
CDR3 protein: ASSQGRGRPNEQY

V gene: TRBV7-3
J gene: TRBJ2-2
CDR3 protein: ASSLSGRTNTGELF

V gene: TRBV23-1
J gene: TRBJ2-5
CDR3 protein: ASSQSWLAETQY

V gene: TRBV7-9
J gene: TRBJ2-1
CDR3 protein: ASSRQTRTYNEQF

V gene: TRBV5-4
J gene: TRBJ1-1
CDR3 protein: ASSPPPLGTANTEAF

V gene: TRBV7-9
J gene: TRBJ2-7
CDR3 protein: SSSSAGAVPPYEQY

V gene: TRBV4-1
J gene: TRBJ2-5
CDR3 protein: ASSSDSWGETQY

V gene: TRBV4-1
J gene: TRBJ1-2
CDR3 protein: ASSLGTGGGYT

V gene: TRBV5-4
J gene: TRBJ1-2
CDR3 protein: ASSFTGLYGYT

V gene: TRBV7-2
J gene: TRBJ1-2
CDR3 protein: ASSPNLQQGALNYGYT

V gene: TRBV19
J gene: TRBJ2-5
CDR3 protein: ASRTLAGDETQY

V gene: TRBV7-2
J gene: TRBJ2-3
CDR3 protein: ASSSNVAVDTQY

V gene: TRBV7-8
J gene: TRBJ2-7
CDR3 protein: ASSWVLAGGPSICGQY

V gene: TRBV5-6
J gene: TRBJ1-5
CDR3 protein: ASSSGNQPQH

V gene: TRBV14
J gene: TRBJ2-7
CDR3 protein: ASSHSYEQY

V gene: TRBV18
J gene: TRBJ1-3
CDR3 protein: ASSPLGVLGQGSKNTIY

V gene: TRBV13
J gene: TRBJ1-1
CDR3 protein: ASSSTGSVNTEAF

V gene: TRBV27
J gene: TRBJ2-7
CDR3 protein: ASSLSSRGVWNEQY

V gene: TRBV7-8
J gene: NA
CDR3 protein: ASSPGGAWGGEQY

V gene: TRBV29-1
J gene: TRBJ1-6
CDR3 protein: SVGQGPNSPLH

V gene: TRBV7-9
J gene: TRBJ2-2
CDR3 protein: ASSLNRVWNTGELF

V gene: TRBV7-8
J gene: TRBJ1-1
CDR3 protein: ASSLTGPSNTEAF

V gene: TRBV11-2
J gene: TRBJ2-7
CDR3 protein: ASSRGEGSFYEQY

V gene: TRBV7-9
J gene: TRBJ1-1
CDR3 protein: ASSQQGLPEAF

V gene: TRBV27
J gene: TRBJ2-7
CDR3 protein: ASRHGQGSYEQY

V gene: TRBV5-5
J gene: TRBJ2-3
CDR3 protein: ASSSGGGTDTQY

V gene: TRBV11-2
J gene: TRBJ1-1
CDR3 protein: ASSWGESTEAF

V gene: TRBV2
J gene: TRBJ1-1
CDR3 protein: ASPVEETTEAF

V gene: TRBV4-2
J gene: TRBJ2-7
CDR3 protein: ASSQEVGGRAHEQY